A single sample is the source of the 4 T cell receptor beta chains below, sequenced in a study of sequential checkpoint blockade in melanoma. Libraries were prepared by immunoSEQ multiplex PCR; TCRdb keeps only in-frame clonotypes and omits some of them. The data contain 20,000 to 25,000 clones, around 30% of them singletons. Treatment specified: randomized to nivolumab then ipilimumab (arm A) or the reverse (arm B). The source was tumor tissue (inferred from file names), collected from a patient given nivolumab and ipilimumab in sequence. The receptor source for this set is a human donor with melanoma.

The J gene is TRBJ2-1, the V gene TRBV19; 10 bases match TRBD1. J lost 4 bases, V lost 2 bases, and 5 bases had no gene match. The CDR3 extends over 16 amino acids. Germline V gene sequence: CDR1 LNHDA, CDR2 SQIVND (reference sequence). CDR3 bases: TGTGCCAGTAGTATAAGGACAGGGGGAAAGTACAATGAGCAGTTCTTC. This codes for CASSIRTGGKYNEQFF.

This clone was detected many times. V usage is TRBV11-3 and J usage is TRBJ2-5; D is uncertain. The CDR3 extends over 15 amino acids. Trimming shortened V by 3 bases and J by 1 base, and 12 bases separated the two germline ends. Germline-derived CDR1 and CDR2 are SGHNT and YENEEA. CDR3 DNA: TGTGCCAGCAGCTTGGACCCCAGGTTCCAAGAGACCCAGTACTTC. It translates to CASSLDPRFQETQYF.

This clone was observed a few times. V usage is TRBV19 and J usage is TRBJ2-7, with D perhaps matching TRBD2 (7 bases). The CDR3 is 15 amino acids. Germline V gene lookup returns CDR1 LNHDA and CDR2 SQIVND (reference sequence). V lost 3 bases, J lost 1 base, and 13 bases lay in between. The CDR3 reads CASSMVAGASYEQYF. The CDR3 DNA reads TGTGCCAGTAGTATGGTGGCGGGGGCGTCCTACGAGCAGTACTTC.

This clone came up a few times. This rearrangement joins TRBV9 to TRBJ2-2, with D perhaps TRBD1 (6 bases). The germline V gene encodes CDR1 SGDLS and CDR2 YYNGEE. The ends were cut back, 4 bases at V and 4 bases at J, with 23 bases in the middle. CDR3 length equals 18 residues. The CDR3 nucleotides are TGTGCCAGCAGCCCGTTACCAACCCAGGGGCTGGGCACCGGGGAGCTGTTTTTT. It is translated as CASSPLPTQGLGTGELFF. The complete variable domain, with remaining parts taken from reference TRBV9 and TRBJ2-2, reads DSGVTQTPKHLITATGQRVTLRCSPRSGDLSVYWYQQSLDQGLQFLIQYYNGEERAKGNILERFSAQQFPDLHSELNLSSLELGDSALYFCASSPLPTQGLGTGELFFGEGSRLTVL.